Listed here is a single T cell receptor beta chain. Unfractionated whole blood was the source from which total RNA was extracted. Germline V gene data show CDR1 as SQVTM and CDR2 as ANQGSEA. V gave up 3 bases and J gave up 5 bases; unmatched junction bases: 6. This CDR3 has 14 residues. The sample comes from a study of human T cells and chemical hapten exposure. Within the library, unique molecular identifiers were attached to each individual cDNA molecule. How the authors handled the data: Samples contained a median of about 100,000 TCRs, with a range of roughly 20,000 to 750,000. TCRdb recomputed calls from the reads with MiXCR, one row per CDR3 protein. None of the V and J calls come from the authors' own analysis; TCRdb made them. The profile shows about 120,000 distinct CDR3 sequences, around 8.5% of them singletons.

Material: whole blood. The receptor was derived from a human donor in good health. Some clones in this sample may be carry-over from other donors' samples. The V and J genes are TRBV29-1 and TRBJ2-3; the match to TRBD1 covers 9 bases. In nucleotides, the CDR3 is TGCAGCGTTGATGACAGGGGGTTGGGAGATACGCAGTATTTT. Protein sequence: CSVDDRGLGDTQYF.